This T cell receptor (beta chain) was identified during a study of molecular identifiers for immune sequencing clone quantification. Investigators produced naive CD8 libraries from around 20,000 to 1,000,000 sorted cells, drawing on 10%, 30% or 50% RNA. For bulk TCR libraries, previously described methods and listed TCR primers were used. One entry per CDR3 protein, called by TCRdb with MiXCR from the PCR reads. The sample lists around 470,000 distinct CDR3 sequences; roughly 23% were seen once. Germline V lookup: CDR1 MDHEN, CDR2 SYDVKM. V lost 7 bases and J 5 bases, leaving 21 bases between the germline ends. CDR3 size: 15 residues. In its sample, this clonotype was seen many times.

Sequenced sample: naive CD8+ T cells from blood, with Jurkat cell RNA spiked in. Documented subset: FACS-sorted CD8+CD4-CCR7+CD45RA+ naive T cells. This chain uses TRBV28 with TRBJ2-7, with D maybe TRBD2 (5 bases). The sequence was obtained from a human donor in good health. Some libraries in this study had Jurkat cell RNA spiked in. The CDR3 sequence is CASTFGTGVQDEQYF. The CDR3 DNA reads TGTGCCAGCACGTTCGGTACCGGGGTTCAGGACGAGCAGTACTTC.